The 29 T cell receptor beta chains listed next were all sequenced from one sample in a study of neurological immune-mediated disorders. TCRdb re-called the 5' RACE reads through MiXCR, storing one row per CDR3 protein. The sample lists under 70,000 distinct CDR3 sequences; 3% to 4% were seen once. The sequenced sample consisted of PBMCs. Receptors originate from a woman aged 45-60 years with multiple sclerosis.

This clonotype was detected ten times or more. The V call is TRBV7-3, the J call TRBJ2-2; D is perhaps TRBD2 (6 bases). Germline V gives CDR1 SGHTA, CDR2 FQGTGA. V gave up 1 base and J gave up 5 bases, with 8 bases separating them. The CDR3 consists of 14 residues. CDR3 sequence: CASSLISGTGELFF. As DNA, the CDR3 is TGTGCCAGCAGCTTAATCAGCGGGACCGGGGAGCTGTTTTTT.

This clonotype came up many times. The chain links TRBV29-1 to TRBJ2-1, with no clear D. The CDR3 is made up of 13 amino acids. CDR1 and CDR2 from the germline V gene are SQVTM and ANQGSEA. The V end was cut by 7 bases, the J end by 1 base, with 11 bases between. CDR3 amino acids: CSASRASYNEQFF. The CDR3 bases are TGCAGCGCCTCTAGAGCGTCCTACAATGAGCAGTTCTTC.

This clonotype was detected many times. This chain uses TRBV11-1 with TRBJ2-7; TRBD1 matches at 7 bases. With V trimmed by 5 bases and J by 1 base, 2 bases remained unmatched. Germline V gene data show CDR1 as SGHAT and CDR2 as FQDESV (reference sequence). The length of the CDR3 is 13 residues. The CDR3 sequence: CASSRTGSYEQYF. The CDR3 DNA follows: TGTGCCAGCAGCCGGACAGGATCCTACGAGCAGTACTTC.

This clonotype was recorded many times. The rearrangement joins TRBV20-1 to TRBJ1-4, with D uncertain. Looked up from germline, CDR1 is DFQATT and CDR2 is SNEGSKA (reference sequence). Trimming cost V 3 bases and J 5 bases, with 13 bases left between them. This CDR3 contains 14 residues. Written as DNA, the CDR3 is TGCAGTGCTAGGGGGTTTAGTTTAAATGAAAAACTGTTTTTT. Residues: CSARGFSLNEKLFF.

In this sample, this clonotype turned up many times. The CDR3 sequence: CASSSDRGQQYF. The DNA for the CDR3 is TGTGCCAGCAGCTCTGACAGGGGTCAGCAGTACTTC. V and J are TRBV7-9 and TRBJ2-7, with TRBD1 matching over 8 bases. The CDR3 runs to 12 residues. CDR1 SEHNR and CDR2 FQNEAQ come from the germline V gene (reference sequence). Germline trimming cut 4 bases from V and 8 bases from J; bases unmatched to any gene: 4.

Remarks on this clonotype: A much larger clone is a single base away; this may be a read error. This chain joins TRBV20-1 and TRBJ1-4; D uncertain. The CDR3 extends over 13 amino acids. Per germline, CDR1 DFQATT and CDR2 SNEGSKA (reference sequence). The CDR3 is CSATDATNETLFF. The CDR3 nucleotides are TGCAGTGCCACAGACGCAACTAATGAAACACTGTTTTTT.

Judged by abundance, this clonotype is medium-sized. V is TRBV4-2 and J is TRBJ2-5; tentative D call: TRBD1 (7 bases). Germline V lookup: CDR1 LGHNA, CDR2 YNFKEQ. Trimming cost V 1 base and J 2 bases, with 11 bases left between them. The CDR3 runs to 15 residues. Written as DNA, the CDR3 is TGTGCCAGCAGCCAAGTGGGGGGACAGCAAGAGACCCAGTACTTC. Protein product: CASSQVGGQQETQYF.

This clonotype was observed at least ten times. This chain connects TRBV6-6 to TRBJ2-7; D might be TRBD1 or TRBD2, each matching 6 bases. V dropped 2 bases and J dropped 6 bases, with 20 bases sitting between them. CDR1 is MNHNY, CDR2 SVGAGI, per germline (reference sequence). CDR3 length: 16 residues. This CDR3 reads CASSYVVGGGGSEQYV. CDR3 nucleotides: TGTGCCAGCAGTTACGTGGTCGGAGGAGGGGGAAGCGAGCAGTACGTC.

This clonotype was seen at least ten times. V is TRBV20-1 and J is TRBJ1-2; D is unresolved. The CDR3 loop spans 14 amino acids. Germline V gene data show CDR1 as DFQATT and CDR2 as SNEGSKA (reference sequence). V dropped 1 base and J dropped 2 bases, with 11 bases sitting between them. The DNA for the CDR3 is TGCAGTGCTAGAGGGAATTCACCGAACTATGGCTACACCTTC. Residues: CSARGNSPNYGYTF.

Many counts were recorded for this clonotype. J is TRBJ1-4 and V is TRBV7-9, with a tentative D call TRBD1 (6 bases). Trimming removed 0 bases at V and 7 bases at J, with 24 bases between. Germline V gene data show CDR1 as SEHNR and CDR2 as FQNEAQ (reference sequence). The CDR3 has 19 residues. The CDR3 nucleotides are TGTGCCAGCAGCTTAGCTATTAAGTCCGTTGGGGGGCGATCTGAAAAACTGTTTTTT. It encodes CASSLAIKSVGGRSEKLFF.

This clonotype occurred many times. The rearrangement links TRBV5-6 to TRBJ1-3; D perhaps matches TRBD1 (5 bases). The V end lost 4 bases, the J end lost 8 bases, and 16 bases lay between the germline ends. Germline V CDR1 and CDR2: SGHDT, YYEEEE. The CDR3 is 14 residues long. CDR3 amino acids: CASSRLTALDTIYF. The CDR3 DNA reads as TGTGCCAGCAGCCGACTGACAGCCCTGGACACCATATATTTT.

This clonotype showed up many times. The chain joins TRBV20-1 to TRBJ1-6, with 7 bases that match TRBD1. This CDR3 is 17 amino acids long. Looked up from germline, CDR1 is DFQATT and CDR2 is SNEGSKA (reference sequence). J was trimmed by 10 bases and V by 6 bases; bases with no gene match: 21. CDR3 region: CSADPSDWAGGSSPLHF. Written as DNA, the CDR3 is TGCAGTGCCGACCCCTCCGATTGGGCAGGGGGATCCTCACCCCTCCACTTT.

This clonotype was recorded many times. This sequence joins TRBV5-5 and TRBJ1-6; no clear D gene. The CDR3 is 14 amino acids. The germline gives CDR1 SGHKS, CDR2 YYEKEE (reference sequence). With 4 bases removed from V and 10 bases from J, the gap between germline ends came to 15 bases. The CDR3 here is CASSREQVESPLHF. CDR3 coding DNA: TGTGCCAGCAGCCGCGAGCAGGTAGAATCACCCCTCCACTTT.

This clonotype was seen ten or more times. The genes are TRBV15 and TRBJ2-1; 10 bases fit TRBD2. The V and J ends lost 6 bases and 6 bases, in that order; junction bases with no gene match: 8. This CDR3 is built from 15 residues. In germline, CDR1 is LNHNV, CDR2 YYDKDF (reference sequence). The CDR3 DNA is TGTGCCACCAGTAACCTAGCGGGAGTTCGCAATGAGCAGTTCTTC. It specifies CATSNLAGVRNEQFF.

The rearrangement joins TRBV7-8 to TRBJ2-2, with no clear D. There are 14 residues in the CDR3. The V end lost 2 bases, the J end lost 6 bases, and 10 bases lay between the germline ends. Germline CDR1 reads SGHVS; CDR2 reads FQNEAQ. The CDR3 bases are TGTGCCAGCAGCTTATTGACCCGCTCCGGGGAGCTGTTTTTT. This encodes CASSLLTRSGELFF. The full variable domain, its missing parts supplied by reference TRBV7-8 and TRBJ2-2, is GAGVSQSPRYKVAKRGQDVALRCDPISGHVSLFWYQQALGQGPEFLTYFQNEAQLDKSGLPSDRFFAERPEGSVSTLKIQRTQQEDSAVYLCASSLLTRSGELFFGEGSRLTVL.

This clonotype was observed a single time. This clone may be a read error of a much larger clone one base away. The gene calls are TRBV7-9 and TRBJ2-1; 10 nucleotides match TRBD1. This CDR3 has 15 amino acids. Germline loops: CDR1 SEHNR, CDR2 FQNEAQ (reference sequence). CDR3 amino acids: CVSRRDRGSYNEQFF. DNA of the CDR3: TGTGTCAGCAGGCGGGACAGGGGCTCCTACAATGAGCAGTTCTTC.

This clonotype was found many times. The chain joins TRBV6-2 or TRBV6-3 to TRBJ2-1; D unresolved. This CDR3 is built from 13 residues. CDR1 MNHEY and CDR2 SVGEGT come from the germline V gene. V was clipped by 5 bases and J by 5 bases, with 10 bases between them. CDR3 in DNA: TGTGCCAGCAGTCACAATCTGCACAATGAGCAGTTCTTC. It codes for CASSHNLHNEQFF.

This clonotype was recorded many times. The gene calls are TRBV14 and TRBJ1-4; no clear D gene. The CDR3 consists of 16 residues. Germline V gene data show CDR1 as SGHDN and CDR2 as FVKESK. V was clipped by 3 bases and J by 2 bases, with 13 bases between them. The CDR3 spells CASSQNYGVTNEKLFF. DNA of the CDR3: TGTGCCAGCAGCCAGAACTACGGTGTCACTAATGAAAAACTGTTTTTT. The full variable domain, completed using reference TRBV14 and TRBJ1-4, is EAGVTQFPSHSVIEKGQTVTLRCDPISGHDNLYWYRRVMGKEIKFLLHFVKESKQDESGMPNNRFLAERTGGTYSTLKVQPAELEDSGVYFCASSQNYGVTNEKLFFGSGTQLSVL.

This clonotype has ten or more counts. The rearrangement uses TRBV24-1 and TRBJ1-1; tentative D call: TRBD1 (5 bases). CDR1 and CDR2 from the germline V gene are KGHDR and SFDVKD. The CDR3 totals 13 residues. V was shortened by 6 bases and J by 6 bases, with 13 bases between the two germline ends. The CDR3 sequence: CATSPAGGAEAFF. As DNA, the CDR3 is TGTGCCACCAGTCCCGCTGGGGGGGCTGAAGCTTTCTTT.

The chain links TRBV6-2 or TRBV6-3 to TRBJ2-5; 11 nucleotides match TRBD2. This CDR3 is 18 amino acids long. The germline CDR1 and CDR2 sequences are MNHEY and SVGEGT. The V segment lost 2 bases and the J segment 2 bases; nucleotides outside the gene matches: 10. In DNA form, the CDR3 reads TGTGCCAGCAGTTACCATCTGACTAGCGGGGTGAAACAAGAGACCCAGTACTTC. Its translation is CASSYHLTSGVKQETQYF.

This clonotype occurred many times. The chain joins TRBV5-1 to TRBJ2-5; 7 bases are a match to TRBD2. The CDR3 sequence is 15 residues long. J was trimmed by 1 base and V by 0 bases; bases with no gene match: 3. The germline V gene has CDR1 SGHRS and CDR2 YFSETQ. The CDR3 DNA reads TGCGCCAGCAGCTTGGCGGGGGGAACCCAAGAGACCCAGTACTTC. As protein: CASSLAGGTQETQYF.

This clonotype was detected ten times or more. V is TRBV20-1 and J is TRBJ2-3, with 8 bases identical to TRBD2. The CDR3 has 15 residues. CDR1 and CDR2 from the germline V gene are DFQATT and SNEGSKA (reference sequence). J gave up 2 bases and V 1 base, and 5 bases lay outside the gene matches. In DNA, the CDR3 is TGCAGTGCTAGAGGGGGACTAGGACCCACAGATACGCAGTATTTT. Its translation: CSARGGLGPTDTQYF.

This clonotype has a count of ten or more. The CDR3 is CASSLQRGPYNEQFF. The CDR3 coding sequence is TGCGCCAGCAGCTTACAGCGGGGGCCCTACAATGAGCAGTTCTTC. V and J are TRBV5-1 and TRBJ2-1, with TRBD2 matching 8 bases. V was pared by 2 bases and J by 2 bases, with 3 bases of the junction left unmatched. This CDR3 comprises 15 residues. The germline V gene has CDR1 SGHRS and CDR2 YFSETQ.

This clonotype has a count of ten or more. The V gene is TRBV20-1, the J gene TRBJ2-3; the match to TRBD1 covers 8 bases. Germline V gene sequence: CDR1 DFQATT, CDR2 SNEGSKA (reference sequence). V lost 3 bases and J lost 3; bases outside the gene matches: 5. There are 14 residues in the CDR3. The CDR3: CSASPRGQTDTQYF. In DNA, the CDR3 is TGCAGTGCTAGTCCCAGGGGGCAAACAGATACGCAGTATTTT.

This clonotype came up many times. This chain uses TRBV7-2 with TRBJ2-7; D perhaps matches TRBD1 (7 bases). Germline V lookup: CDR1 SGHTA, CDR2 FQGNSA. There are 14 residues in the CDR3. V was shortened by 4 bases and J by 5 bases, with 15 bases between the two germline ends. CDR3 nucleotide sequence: TGTGCCAGCAGCTGGAGGGGGCCGGTGAACGAGCAGTACTTC. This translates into CASSWRGPVNEQYF.

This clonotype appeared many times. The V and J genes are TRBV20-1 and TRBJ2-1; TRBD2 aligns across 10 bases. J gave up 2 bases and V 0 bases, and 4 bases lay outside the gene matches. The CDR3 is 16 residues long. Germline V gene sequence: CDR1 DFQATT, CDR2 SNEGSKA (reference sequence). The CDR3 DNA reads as TGCAGTGCTAGAGATCTTACTAGCGGGGCCTACAATGAGCAGTTCTTC. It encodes CSARDLTSGAYNEQFF.

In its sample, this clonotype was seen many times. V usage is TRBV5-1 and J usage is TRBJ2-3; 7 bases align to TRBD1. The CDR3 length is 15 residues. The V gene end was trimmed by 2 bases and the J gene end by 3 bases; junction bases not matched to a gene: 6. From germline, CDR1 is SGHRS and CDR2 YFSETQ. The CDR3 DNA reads TGCGCCAGCAGCTTCAAGGGGGCTGCGACAGATACGCAGTATTTT. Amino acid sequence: CASSFKGAATDTQYF.

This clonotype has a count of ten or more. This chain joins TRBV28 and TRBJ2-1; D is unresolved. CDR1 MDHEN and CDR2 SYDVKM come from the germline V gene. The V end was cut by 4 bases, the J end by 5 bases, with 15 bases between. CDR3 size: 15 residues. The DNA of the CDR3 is TGTGCCAGCAGTTCGGTGGGGTTCGATAACAATGAGCAGTTCTTC. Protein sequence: CASSSVGFDNNEQFF.

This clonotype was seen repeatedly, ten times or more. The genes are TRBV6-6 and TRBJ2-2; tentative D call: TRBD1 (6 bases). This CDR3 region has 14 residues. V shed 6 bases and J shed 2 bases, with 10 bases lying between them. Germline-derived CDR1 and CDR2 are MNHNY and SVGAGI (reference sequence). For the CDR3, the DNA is TGTGCCAGCAGGACAGGCTTAAACACCGGGGAGCTGTTTTTT. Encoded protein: CASRTGLNTGELFF.